This TCR beta chain was profiled in a study of T-cell memory formation after mild COVID-19. This clonotype has more than one count but fewer than ten. Antigen unknown. A single record per CDR3 protein comes from TCRdb applying MiXCR to the 5' RACE reads. This sample has 100,000 or so distinct CDR3 sequences; roughly 11% occur once, and the top ten carry about 40%. The V end was cut by 5 bases, the J end by 0 bases, with 15 bases between. CDR1 and CDR2 (germline): SGHKS, YYEKEE (reference sequence). The CDR3 contains 15 residues. Study observations and caveats: Those CD4+ clones that contracted were mainly in CM and EM (CD8+ ones in EMRA).

The chain is built from TRBV5-5 and TRBJ2-7, with a tentative D call TRBD2 (5 bases). The sample consisted of PBMCs or a T cell subset sorted from them (not recorded which). The TCR originated in a man aged 18 to 35 who had mild COVID-19 (a few samples of this study predate the infection). Cell type and time point are not known. The CDR3 nucleotides read TGTGCCAGCAGACCCCTAGGAACTAGCTCCTACGAGCAGTACTTC. Its protein is CASRPLGTSSYEQYF.